These 21 T cell receptor beta chains were sequenced from one sample in a study of monozygotic twins with inflammatory bowel disease. TCRdb reprocessed the 5' RACE reads and stores each CDR3 protein as one record, lacking DNA. Recorded for this sample: some 330,000 distinct CDR3 sequences. The sample consisted of blood. The origin of the receptors is a human donor with ulcerative colitis or Crohn's disease, or a healthy co-twin of an affected twin (not recorded which).

The chain couples TRBV11-2 to TRBJ2-3; TCRdb selects TRBD2, and the lack of DNA leaves this call unchecked. Germline V gives CDR1 SGHAT, CDR2 FQNNGV. The CDR3 extends over 17 amino acids. The chain's CDR3 is CASSLLASGRVVDTQYF.

The chain joins TRBV18 to TRBJ2-7; TCRdb's D gene call, TRBD2, goes unchecked for lack of DNA. Germline CDR1 reads KGHSH; CDR2 reads LQKENI. The CDR3 length is 16 residues. The CDR3 here is CASSPQLAGNSYEQYF. The full variable domain, in which reference TRBV18 and TRBJ2-7 provide the parts outside the CDR3, is NAGVMQNPRHLVRRRGQEARLRCSPMKGHSHVYWYRQLPEEGLKFMVYLQKENIIDESGMPKERFSAEFPKEGPSILRIQQVVRGDSAAYFCASSPQLAGNSYEQYFGPGTRLTVT.

The chain combines TRBV5-1 with TRBJ2-2; absent DNA, TCRdb's TRBD2 call cannot be checked. The CDR3 is 15 residues long. CDR1 SGHRS and CDR2 YFSETQ come from the germline V gene. CDR3 protein: CASTLSGTNTGELFF. Drawing the rest from reference TRBV5-1 and TRBJ2-2, the complete variable domain is KAGVTQTPRYLIKTRGQQVTLSCSPISGHRSVSWYQQTPGQGLQFLFEYFSETQRNKGNFPGRFSGRQFSNSRSEMNVSTLELGDSALYLCASTLSGTNTGELFFGEGSRLTVL.

The chain has TRBV7-2 and TRBJ2-1; the TCRdb call, TRBD1, lacks DNA for checking. Germline assignment: CDR1 SGHTA and CDR2 FQGNSA. This CDR3 comprises 14 residues. This CDR3 reads CASSFGGSLNEQFF.

V and J are TRBV18 and TRBJ2-2; TCRdb gives TRBD2 as the D gene, but with no DNA this cannot be confirmed. Germline V lookup: CDR1 KGHSH, CDR2 LQKENI. The CDR3 runs to 18 residues. CDR3 in amino acids: CASSPAPTSVLNTGELFF.

The gene calls are TRBV12-3 or TRBV12-4 and TRBJ1-1; there is no DNA to check the TCRdb D call of TRBD1. The CDR3 consists of 16 residues. CDR3 protein: CASSPDRGKVNTEAFF.

V and J are TRBV6-5 and TRBJ2-3; with no DNA, the TCRdb D assignment of TRBD2 cannot be verified. Germline V gene lookup returns CDR1 MNHEY and CDR2 SVGAGI. The CDR3 covers 16 residues. The CDR3: CASSYSGTSVADTQYF.

The chain links TRBV5-1 to TRBJ1-4; TCRdb outputs TRBD1, but without DNA this stays unchecked. The CDR3 spans 15 residues. Germline V gives CDR1 SGHRS, CDR2 YFSETQ. The chain's CDR3 is CASSLGTGGGEKLFF.

The CDR3 is CAISEWQNEQFF. The chain uses TRBV10-3 and TRBJ2-1. CDR3 size: 12 residues. Per the germline V gene, CDR1 is ENHRY and CDR2 is SYGVKD.

V is TRBV30 and J is TRBJ2-5; TCRdb outputs TRBD1, but without DNA this stays unchecked. Germline V gene lookup returns CDR1 GTSNPN and CDR2 SVGIG (reference sequence). This CDR3 has 14 residues. The CDR3 protein is CAWSQGARVETQYF.

The chain uses TRBV20-1 and TRBJ2-3; checking the TCRdb D call of TRBD2 is not possible without DNA. There are 15 residues in the CDR3. Germline CDR1 reads DFQATT; CDR2 reads SNEGSKA (reference sequence). CDR3 sequence reads: CSAREGGHSTDTQYF.

The chain is built from TRBV12-5 and TRBJ2-1; TCRdb names TRBD2, which stays unverified in the absence of DNA. Germline CDR1 reads LGHNT; CDR2 reads FRNRAP. The CDR3 has 14 amino acids. CDR3 protein: CASGIAGGRNEQFF.

The chain joins TRBV7-2 to TRBJ1-2; TCRdb's assignment of TRBD1 cannot be checked, as there is no DNA. This CDR3 spans 16 amino acids. Germline values: CDR1 SGHTA, CDR2 FQGNSA. CDR3 protein: CASSSNSRGWNYGYTF.

V and J are TRBV7-9 and TRBJ1-2. CDR1 and CDR2 from the germline V gene are SEHNR and FQNEAQ (reference sequence). The CDR3 has 14 amino acids. CDR3 in amino acids: CASSSRAWDYGYTF.

This chain joins TRBV6-1 and TRBJ2-7; TCRdb's D gene call, TRBD1, goes unchecked for lack of DNA. Germline V lookup: CDR1 MNHNS, CDR2 SASEGT. The CDR3 spans 14 residues. CDR3 sequence reads: CASSDWGPLYEQYF.

V is TRBV6-5 and J is TRBJ2-1. In germline, CDR1 is MNHEY, CDR2 SVGAGI. The CDR3 runs 11 residues. The CDR3 loop reads CASSYHGSQFF.

CDR3 sequence reads: CATSDSRGAGSPLHF. The chain uses TRBV24-1 and TRBJ1-6; TCRdb picks TRBD1, but there is no DNA to check that call. Germline CDR1 reads KGHDR; CDR2 reads SFDVKD. The CDR3 is 15 amino acids.

The V and J genes are TRBV12-3 or TRBV12-4 and TRBJ2-4; the D gene TCRdb calls, TRBD1, cannot be checked with no DNA. This CDR3 is built from 15 residues. CDR3 sequence: CASRGQGPPQNIQYF.

The J gene is TRBJ1-1, the V gene TRBV18; TCRdb proposes TRBD1, but this gene call is untestable without DNA. Germline CDR1 KGHSH, CDR2 LQKENI. The CDR3 has 15 amino acids. CDR3 in amino acids: CASQRTGGENTEAFF.

This chain uses TRBV6-1 with TRBJ1-6. The CDR3 runs 15 residues. Germline CDR1 MNHNS, CDR2 SASEGT. The CDR3 loop reads CASSGYVAINSPLHF.

The chain recombines TRBV6-2 or TRBV6-3 with TRBJ2-5; TCRdb's D call of TRBD2 is untestable without DNA. This CDR3 has 13 amino acids. Per the germline V gene, CDR1 is MNHEY and CDR2 is SVGEGT. Here the CDR3 reads CASSYRLGGAQYF.